This TCR beta chain is from a study of identical twins (TCRdb year 2016). Study-wide context: To test whether fetal clonotypes persist, this study deep-sequenced TCR alpha and beta repertoires from monozygotic twins, from unrelated adults of various ages, and from cord blood. Replicate twin experiments were performed at different times using different library preparation protocols to rule out contamination.

Every donor was a healthy Caucasian. Relative to germline, V is 0 bases shorter and J is 3 bases shorter, with 15 bases between their ends. Taken from the germline V gene (reference sequence), the CDR1 and CDR2 loops are DFQATT and SNEGSKA. The CDR3 measures 16 amino acids from cysteine to phenylalanine. The sequence is cut down to CDR3 DNA, 48 bases in frame from base 1. Library preparation employed 5' RACE. Instrument on record: Illumina HiSeq 2000. Template switching introduced a universal primer binding site; the final cDNA contained a unique molecular identifier, enabling accurate counting of TCR cDNA molecules. Specific primers in the conserved constant-segment region were used to synthesize first-strand cDNA for TCR alpha and beta chains. To control for contamination, every cDNA library was double barcoded, receiving both a SMART-Mk sample barcode and Illumina barcodes. TruSeq adapter sequences, together with Illumina sample barcodes, were added in two successive PCR steps. The TCR alpha and beta cDNA libraries were sequenced on the Illumina HiSeq platform using custom primers. In the original analysis: MiGEC was used to process raw reads and extract unique molecular identifiers, and MiXCR was used to find CDR3 positions. For each individual, recombination models were inferred using an EM algorithm with the repgenHMM and IGoR tools. Shared clonotype analysis was performed with the tcR package in R, normalizing sharing by the product of cloneset sizes. To study raw recombination free of thymic and clonal selection effects, out-of-frame nonproductive sequences were analyzed. TCRdb handled the public reads itself, with Q25 trimming in fastp and clone calling in MiXCR, and kept productive beta chains. CDR3 protein duplicates are merged, each entry listing the most common genes and DNA. TCRdb assigned the V and J calls; the authors' analysis was not used. The sample has around 1.7 million distinct CDR3 sequences on record, around 29% of them singletons. The top ten hold 0.25% to 0.3% of the sample.

Summary of the overall study and its limitations: In beta out-of-frame sequences, excess twin sharing was weaker, because having fewer shared sequences lowered the signal-to-noise ratio. Because the same donors could not be followed over many years, the conclusions relied on cross-sectional statistical analysis. Invariant T cells such as MAIT and iNKT could partly confound zero-insertion analyses, though diverse VJ usage argued against this for most clonotypes. Abundant cord blood beta clonotypes had fewer insertions, young adult naive repertoires showed a similar but weaker trend, and memory repertoires showed no such trend. Out-of-frame TCR alpha sequences shared between twins showed an excess of low generation-probability sequences compared with coincidental sharing between unrelated individuals. Out-of-frame TCR alpha sharing in monozygotic twins was systematically underestimated by recombination models, whereas sharing between unrelated individuals was in agreement with the recombination models.

This clonotype showed up just a few times. This clone's antigen is unknown. One base away there is no much larger clone; base qualities are not given. The specimen was cord blood. The chain is assembled from TRBV20-1 and TRBJ2-1, with a weak D call of TRBD2 (6 bases match). This clonotype was sampled from a newborn girl in good health. The sequence in DNA is TGCAGTGCTAGAGAGATTATAGCGGCCCTCTACAATGAGCAGTTCTTC. This is translated as CSAREIIAALYNEQFF.